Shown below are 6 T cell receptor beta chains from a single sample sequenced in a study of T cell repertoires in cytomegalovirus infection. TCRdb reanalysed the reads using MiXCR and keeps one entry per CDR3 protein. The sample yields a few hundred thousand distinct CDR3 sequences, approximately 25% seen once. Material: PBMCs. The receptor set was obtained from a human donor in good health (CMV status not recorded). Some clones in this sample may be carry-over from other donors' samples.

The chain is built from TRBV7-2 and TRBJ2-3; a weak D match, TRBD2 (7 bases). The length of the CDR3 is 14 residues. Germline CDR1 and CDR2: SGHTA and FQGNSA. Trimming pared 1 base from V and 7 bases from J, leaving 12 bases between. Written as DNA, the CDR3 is TGTGCCAGCAGCTTAGGGGGGGGGGGGCATACGCAGTATTTT. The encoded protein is CASSLGGGGHTQYF. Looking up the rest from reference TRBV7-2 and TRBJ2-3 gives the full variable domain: GAGVSQSPSNKVTEKGKDVELRCDPISGHTALYWYRQSLGQGLEFLIYFQGNSAPDKSGLPSDRFSAERTGGSVSTLTIQRTQQEDSAVYLCASSLGGGGHTQYFGPGTRLTVL.

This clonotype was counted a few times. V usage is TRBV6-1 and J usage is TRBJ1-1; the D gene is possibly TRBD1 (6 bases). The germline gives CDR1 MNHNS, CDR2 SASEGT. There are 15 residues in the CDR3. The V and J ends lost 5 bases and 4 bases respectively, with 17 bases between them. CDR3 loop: CASSTFFRQATEAFF. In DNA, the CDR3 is TGTGCCAGCAGTACCTTTTTTCGACAGGCCACTGAAGCTTTCTTT.

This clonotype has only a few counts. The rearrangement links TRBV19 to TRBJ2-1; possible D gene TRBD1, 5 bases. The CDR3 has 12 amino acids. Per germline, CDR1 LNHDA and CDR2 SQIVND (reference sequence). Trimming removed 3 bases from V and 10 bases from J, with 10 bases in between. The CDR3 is CASSISRTEQFF. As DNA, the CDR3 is TGTGCCAGTAGTATTAGTAGGACAGAGCAGTTCTTC.

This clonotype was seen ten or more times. CDR3 loop: CASSPRISNNEQFF. In DNA, the CDR3 is TGCGCCAGCAGCCCACGAATAAGCAACAATGAGCAGTTCTTC. This chain connects TRBV4-1 to TRBJ2-1; unclear D gene. Germline assignment: CDR1 MGHRA and CDR2 YSYEKL. The V end was cut by 4 bases, the J end by 5 bases, with 12 bases between. The CDR3 extends over 14 amino acids.

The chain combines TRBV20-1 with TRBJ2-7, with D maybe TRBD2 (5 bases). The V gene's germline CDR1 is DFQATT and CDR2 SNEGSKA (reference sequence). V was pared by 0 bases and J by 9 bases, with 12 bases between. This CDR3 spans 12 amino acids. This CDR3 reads CSARENAGGQYF. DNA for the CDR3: TGCAGTGCTAGAGAAAACGCGGGCGGGCAGTACTTC.

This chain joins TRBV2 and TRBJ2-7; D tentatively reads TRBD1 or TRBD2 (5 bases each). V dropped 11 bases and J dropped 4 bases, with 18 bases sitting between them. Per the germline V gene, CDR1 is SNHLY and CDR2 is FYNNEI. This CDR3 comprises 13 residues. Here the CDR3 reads CAGRRKGEYEQYF. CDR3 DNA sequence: TGTGCCGGTAGGCGTAAAGGGGAGTACGAGCAGTACTTC.